The TCR beta chain under discussion was sequenced for a study of T cells in Graves' hyperthyroidism and ophthalmopathy. In germline, CDR1 is SNHLY, CDR2 FYNNEI. The CDR3 is 14 amino acids. The germline V and J ends were trimmed by 1 base and 2 bases, with 7 bases remaining between them. Amplification of TCR beta CDR3 regions used RNA as the template. During a first-round RT-PCR of the TCR CDR3, the HTBI primer set was used. One entry per CDR3 protein results from TCRdb running MiXCR on the multiplex PCR reads. The sample shows a few hundred thousand distinct CDR3 sequences, 46% of them seen only once.

The sample comprised peripheral blood or thyroid tissue (not recorded which). The TCR was taken from a woman younger than 35 with Graves' hyperthyroidism. J is TRBJ2-3 and V is TRBV2; the D is unclear. The CDR3 DNA reads as TGTGCCAGCAGTGAAGGCTTAGTCACAGATACGCAGTATTTT. It codes for CASSEGLVTDTQYF.